Listed here are 10 T cell receptor beta chains from one sample, sequenced in a study of blood T cell repertoires in COVID-19. Sequencing used immunoSEQ multiplex PCR; TCRdb keeps in-frame clones, though not all of them. The sample yields some 300,000 clones, approximately 84% seen once. Sequenced input: PBMCs or T cells enriched from blood (not recorded which). These receptors came from a man aged 25 to 40 who had recovered from COVID-19.

The chain's CDR3 is CASSPRRNTGELFF. CDR3 nucleotide sequence: TGCGCCAGCAGCCCCCGGAGGAACACCGGGGAGCTGTTTTTT. V and J are TRBV10-1 and TRBJ2-2, with no clear D. The germline V and J ends were trimmed by 6 bases and 1 base, with 9 bases remaining between them. This CDR3 is 14 amino acids long. The germline CDR1 and CDR2 sequences are WNHNN and SYGVQD (reference sequence).

This clone was counted only a few times. This chain connects TRBV6-5 to TRBJ1-2; possible D gene TRBD1, 5 bases. Germline V gene lookup returns CDR1 MNHEY and CDR2 SVGAGI. The CDR3 extends over 13 amino acids. The ends were cut back, 5 bases at V and 8 bases at J, with 15 bases in the middle. The CDR3 sequence: CASSQYQGGGYTF. The CDR3 bases are TGTGCCAGCAGTCAATATCAGGGAGGAGGCTACACCTTC.

The rearrangement links TRBV19 to TRBJ2-7; 10 positions agree with TRBD1. From germline, CDR1 is LNHDA and CDR2 SQIVND (reference sequence). This CDR3 is built from 13 residues. Trimming at V came to 8 bases and at J to 5 bases, leaving 6 bases not matched to a gene. For the CDR3, the DNA is TGTGCCAGTCGTAAGGGACAGGGGAACGAGCAGTACTTC. Its translation: CASRKGQGNEQYF. Full variable domain (outside the CDR3, taken from reference TRBV19 and TRBJ2-7): DGGITQSPKYLFRKEGQNVTLSCEQNLNHDAMYWYRQDPGQGLRLIYYSQIVNDFQKGDIAEGYSVSREKKESFPLTVTSAQKNPTAFYLCASRKGQGNEQYFGPGTRLTVT.

The V and J genes are TRBV19 and TRBJ1-4, with D possibly matching TRBD1 (5 bases). Trimming took off 8 bases at V and 8 bases at J, with 18 bases between the two ends. CDR3 length: 14 residues. Germline V CDR1 and CDR2: LNHDA, SQIVND (reference sequence). The CDR3 spells CASRLGGNVEKLFF. CDR3 sequence (DNA): TGTGCCAGTCGTCTCGGGGGGAATGTGGAAAAACTGTTTTTT.

The rearrangement links TRBV28 to TRBJ1-4; 11 bases are a match to TRBD1. CDR3 size: 17 residues. With V trimmed by 8 bases and J by 0 bases, 8 bases remained unmatched. CDR1 is MDHEN and CDR2 is SYDVKM in the germline V gene. The CDR3 region has the DNA TGTGCCAGCCTACCGGTGGGACAGGGGGCAACTAATGAAAAACTGTTTTTT. Translation gives CASLPVGQGATNEKLFF.

V gene TRBV5-4 combines with J gene TRBJ1-1; possibly TRBD1 for D (5 bases). The V gene's germline CDR1 is SGHNT and CDR2 YYREEE (reference sequence). This CDR3 spans 13 amino acids. V gave up 5 bases and J gave up 1 base, with 9 bases separating them. CDR3 coding DNA: TGTGCCAGCAGAAGACAGACGAACACTGAAGCTTTCTTT. Translated: CASRRQTNTEAFF.

This clone occurred once. In DNA form, the CDR3 reads TGTGCCAGTAGTATCTCGGGTGTGTTTGAAGCTTTCTTT. Residues: CASSISGVFEAFF. This rearrangement joins TRBV19 to TRBJ1-1; D is unclear. CDR1 and CDR2 (germline): LNHDA, SQIVND (reference sequence). The CDR3 contains 13 residues. With 3 bases removed from V and 7 bases from J, the gap between germline ends came to 12 bases.

The chain joins TRBV5-6 to TRBJ1-6, with no clear D. Trimming stripped 10 bases from V and 8 bases from J, with 25 bases between. This CDR3 is 16 amino acids long. From germline, CDR1 is SGHDT and CDR2 YYEEEE. CDR3 sequence (DNA): TGTGCCGGAAAGACTGGACCTCCCAGCGGGGATTCACCCCTCCACTTT. Its translation: CAGKTGPPSGDSPLHF.

The chain recombines TRBV2 with TRBJ2-2; 10 nucleotides match TRBD2. The CDR3 runs 16 residues. Looked up from germline, CDR1 is SNHLY and CDR2 is FYNNEI. V lost 5 bases and J lost 3; bases outside the gene matches: 6. The CDR3 protein is CASSSASGRYTGELFF. The CDR3 DNA reads TGTGCCAGCAGTTCCGCTAGCGGGAGATACACCGGGGAGCTGTTTTTT.

This clone was seen only once. Other DNA sequences of this sample code for an identical CDR3. The genes are TRBV28 and TRBJ1-3; 8 bases match TRBD1. CDR1 and CDR2 from the germline V gene are MDHEN and SYDVKM. The CDR3 extends over 14 amino acids. Trimming took 2 bases from V and 4 from J; bases not matched to a gene: 1. The CDR3 sequence: CASSLQGAGNTIYF. The CDR3 region has the DNA TGTGCCAGCAGTTTACAGGGGGCAGGAAACACCATATATTTT.